This entry lists 17 T cell receptor beta chains sequenced from one sample in a study of blood T cell repertoires in COVID-19 (TCRdb year 2020). Receptor libraries were prepared by the immunoSEQ multiplex PCR assay. This immuneACCESS table, as held by TCRdb, lists in-frame sequences with V and J called but not all clones. Of the missing ones, under half trace to an unresolved V gene in checked studies; the others have no known cause. This sample has 30,000 to 45,000 clones in its table, and 75% to 90% of those were observed once. About 40% of the sample is taken by the ten largest. The sample comprised peripheral blood. The receptors here all came from a human donor in a cohort sampled during active or convalescent COVID-19. The donor label of this sample is uncertain.

This CDR3 is CSAAQGIEAFF. The CDR3 DNA sequence: TGCAGTGCTGCACAGGGGATTGAAGCTTTCTTT. The chain carries TRBV20-1 and TRBJ1-1, with TRBD1 matching over 7 bases. V lost 5 bases, J lost 7 bases, and 4 bases stayed unmatched. Germline-derived CDR1 and CDR2 are DFQATT and SNEGSKA (reference sequence). The CDR3 is 11 residues long.

The V and J genes are TRBV12-3 or TRBV12-4 and TRBJ1-2; 9 bases map to TRBD1. The CDR3 contains 13 residues. Trimming at V came to 6 bases and at J to 7 bases, leaving 6 bases not matched to a gene. DNA of the CDR3: TGTGCCAGCAGCCTGGGACAGGGCTTTGGCTACACCTTC. Encoded protein: CASSLGQGFGYTF.

The gene calls are TRBV30 and TRBJ2-2; TRBD2 might be the D (5 bases). The CDR3 contains 14 residues. Looked up from germline, CDR1 is GTSNPN and CDR2 is SVGIG (reference sequence). Trimming stripped 5 bases from V and 8 bases from J, with 18 bases between. CDR3 DNA: TGTGCCTGGCGTAAGCGGCCGAGGATGGGGGAGCTGTTTTTT. Translation gives CAWRKRPRMGELFF.

This chain joins TRBV24-1 and TRBJ2-5; D is possibly TRBD1 (5 bases). The CDR3 has 15 amino acids. The ends were cut back, 4 bases at V and 5 bases at J, with 16 bases in the middle. CDR1 and CDR2 (germline): KGHDR, SFDVKD. DNA for the CDR3: TGTGCCACCAGTGACTTTGGGGCAGGGTTTGAGACCCAGTACTTC. Amino acids: CATSDFGAGFETQYF.

The chain uses TRBV5-6 and TRBJ1-6; D gene ambiguous. The length of the CDR3 is 14 residues. Germline CDR1 reads SGHDT; CDR2 reads YYEEEE. Deletions cut 5 bases from V and 3 bases from J, with 9 bases between. CDR3 sequence reads: CASRRQNYNSPLHF. The CDR3 DNA sequence: TGTGCCAGCAGGCGGCAGAACTATAATTCACCCCTCCACTTT.

The rearrangement uses TRBV4-1 and TRBJ1-1; D unclear. Trimming took 4 bases from V and 3 from J, leaving 9 bases between them. The CDR3 contains 13 residues. Per the germline V gene, CDR1 is MGHRA and CDR2 is YSYEKL. As DNA, the CDR3 is TGCGCCAGCAGCCTCGTCACTTACACTGAAGCTTTCTTT. Its translation is CASSLVTYTEAFF.

The J gene is TRBJ1-2, the V gene TRBV24-1; a weak D match, TRBD1 (5 bases). From germline, CDR1 is KGHDR and CDR2 SFDVKD. The germline V and J ends were trimmed by 3 bases and 4 bases, with 11 bases remaining between them. This CDR3 has 14 amino acids. CDR3 DNA: TGTGCCACCAGTGATCCCGGGACTTTCTATGGCTACACCTTC. Translated: CATSDPGTFYGYTF.

This chain uses TRBV19 with TRBJ1-5, with TRBD1 as a possible D gene (6 bases). The germline gives CDR1 LNHDA, CDR2 SQIVND (reference sequence). Trimming left V 2 bases short and J 7 bases short, with 18 bases between. This CDR3 is 16 amino acids long. Here the CDR3 reads CASSIKVGGVGQPQHF. CDR3 DNA: TGTGCCAGTAGTATAAAGGTTGGGGGCGTGGGGCAGCCCCAGCATTTT.

This chain joins TRBV4-1 and TRBJ1-4; 8 bases align to TRBD1. Germline assignment: CDR1 MGHRA and CDR2 YSYEKL. This CDR3 contains 15 residues. V lost 4 bases and J lost 5; bases outside the gene matches: 6. CDR3 loop: CASSLQGAPNEKLFF. As DNA, the CDR3 is TGCGCCAGCAGCCTTCAGGGGGCCCCAAATGAAAAACTGTTTTTT.

The V and J genes are TRBV10-3 and TRBJ1-4, with 8 bases aligning to TRBD1. The germline CDR1 and CDR2 sequences are ENHRY and SYGVKD. This CDR3 comprises 17 residues. Unmatched junction bases numbered 7, after V lost 2 bases and J lost 2 bases. The CDR3 DNA sequence: TGTGCCATCAGTGAGCCGGGCAGGGGGCCCACTAATGAAAAACTGTTTTTT. Protein sequence: CAISEPGRGPTNEKLFF.

The table lists this clone with a count of one. The chain links TRBV5-1 to TRBJ1-1; possible D gene TRBD1, 5 bases. There are 14 residues in the CDR3. CDR1 and CDR2 (germline): SGHRS, YFSETQ. V was shortened by 0 bases and J by 6 bases, with 12 bases between the two germline ends. CDR3 bases: TGCGCCAGCAGCTTGGATTTGACAGTGGCTGAAGCTTTCTTT. Encoded protein: CASSLDLTVAEAFF. The variable domain in full, completed from reference TRBV5-1 and TRBJ1-1, reads KAGVTQTPRYLIKTRGQQVTLSCSPISGHRSVSWYQQTPGQGLQFLFEYFSETQRNKGNFPGRFSGRQFSNSRSEMNVSTLELGDSALYLCASSLDLTVAEAFFGQGTRLTVV.

This clone was found once. CDR3 sequence: CSASLRGVGQPQHF. The CDR3 nucleotides are TGCAGTGCTAGTCTTCGGGGTGTTGGTCAGCCCCAGCATTTT. The genes are TRBV20-1 and TRBJ1-5; D is undetermined. The germline gives CDR1 DFQATT, CDR2 SNEGSKA (reference sequence). This CDR3 has 14 amino acids. Trimming shortened V by 3 bases and J by 6 bases, and 15 bases separated the two germline ends.

The rearrangement uses TRBV7-3 and TRBJ2-7; no reliable D call. The V and J ends lost 3 bases and 7 bases respectively, with 10 bases between them. CDR1 is SGHTA and CDR2 is FQGTGA in the germline V gene. The CDR3 is made up of 12 amino acids. The CDR3 sequence: CASSLPYGEQYF. The CDR3 DNA sequence: TGTGCCAGCAGCTTGCCGTACGGGGAGCAGTACTTC.

The chain is built from TRBV18 and TRBJ2-3; D not certain. Germline assignment: CDR1 KGHSH and CDR2 LQKENI. V shed 3 bases and J shed 2 bases, with 12 bases lying between them. This CDR3 region has 15 residues. CDR3: CASSPLRGDTDTQYF. The CDR3 coding sequence is TGTGCCAGCTCACCCTTAAGAGGAGACACAGATACGCAGTATTTT.

J is TRBJ2-5 and V is TRBV4-3; D is undetermined. The CDR3 length is 13 residues. Germline V CDR1 and CDR2: LGHNA, YSLEER. V lost 0 bases and J lost 4, with 6 bases in between. CDR3 nucleotide sequence: TGCGCCAGCAGCCAAGATTTGAGAGAGACCCAGTACTTC. Its protein is CASSQDLRETQYF.

This clone has a single count. The rearrangement links TRBV30 to TRBJ2-1, with D perhaps matching TRBD1 (7 bases). Germline V gene data show CDR1 as GTSNPN and CDR2 as SVGIG (reference sequence). This CDR3 region has 16 residues. Trimming removed 4 bases at V and 0 bases at J, with 16 bases between. The CDR3 coding sequence is TGTGCCTGGAATGCAGGGGGGATAGGCTCCTACAATGAGCAGTTCTTC. Its protein is CAWNAGGIGSYNEQFF.

The gene calls are TRBV6-5 and TRBJ2-1; D perhaps matches TRBD2 (6 bases). With 5 bases removed from V and 9 bases from J, the gap between germline ends came to 14 bases. CDR1 MNHEY and CDR2 SVGAGI come from the germline V gene. There are 13 residues in the CDR3. CDR3 DNA sequence: TGTGCCAGCAGTACCCGACTAGGCACTGAGCAGTTCTTC. Encoded protein: CASSTRLGTEQFF.